The clone carrying this T cell receptor beta chain was found a few times. Extraction of RNA preceded its reverse transcription into cDNA, which served as the sequencing template. Produced via immunoSEQ multiplex PCR; TCRdb's table is partial and in-frame only. The sample consists of over 100,000 clones, approximately 48% of them appearing once. Losses at the gene ends were 4 bases for V and 1 base for J; bases not matched to a gene: 4. Germline assignment: CDR1 KGHSH and CDR2 LQKENI. The CDR3 totals 16 residues. This record comes from a study of CD8+ T cells in alopecia areata. Background on the study: Those treated were given oral tofacitinib at 5 to 10 mg twice daily.

The investigators collected lesional scalp punch biopsies and peripheral blood from alopecia areata patients. Sorting separated CD4+ and CD8+ T cells out of PBMCs. Sequencing used CD8+ T cells sorted from blood, obtained at week 0. This sequence was found in a human donor with alopecia areata. V and J are TRBV18 and TRBJ2-1; 10 bases are a match to TRBD1. The CDR3 sequence is CASSRGQGPSYNEQFF. CDR3 sequence (DNA): TGTGCCAGCTCACGGGGACAGGGGCCATCCTACAATGAGCAGTTCTTC.